One sample yielded the 3 T cell receptor beta chains listed below, sequenced in a study of blood T cell repertoires in COVID-19. TCRdb keeps only in-frame clones here, not all; method: immunoSEQ multiplex PCR. This table holds some 57,000 clones, about 91% found once. Sequenced material: peripheral blood. The receptors come from a man between 50 and 59 years old with active COVID-19.

V is TRBV5-8 and J is TRBJ1-4, with D possibly being TRBD1 (5 bases). Germline V gene sequence: CDR1 SGHTS, CDR2 YDEGEE. The germline V and J ends were trimmed by 0 bases and 8 bases, with 14 bases remaining between them. The CDR3 has 15 residues. The CDR3: CASSLVGGFNEKLFF. CDR3 sequence (DNA): TGTGCCAGCAGCTTGGTCGGGGGATTTAACGAAAAACTGTTTTTT. Combining the CDR3 with reference TRBV5-8 and TRBJ1-4 gives the whole variable domain EAGVTQSPTHLIKTRGQQATLRCSPISGHTSVYWYQQALGLGLQFLLWYDEGEERNRGNFPPRFSGRQFPNYSSELNVNALELEDSALYLCASSLVGGFNEKLFFGSGTQLSVL.

The V gene is TRBV7-8, the J gene TRBJ1-1; TRBD1 matches 10 bases. Per germline, CDR1 SGHVS and CDR2 FQNEAQ. V trimming: 2 bases; J trimming: 10 bases; junction bases outside the gene matches: 7. There are 14 residues in the CDR3. CDR3 in DNA: TGTGCCAGCAGCTTAAGTGGACAGGGGGTCGTAGCTTTCTTT. Its protein product is CASSLSGQGVVAFF.

J is TRBJ2-5 and V is TRBV10-2; a possible D gene is TRBD2 (5 bases). The germline V and J ends were trimmed by 4 bases and 5 bases, with 14 bases remaining between them. Germline V gene lookup returns CDR1 WSHSY and CDR2 SAAADI. The CDR3 is 14 residues long. For the CDR3, the DNA is TGCGCCAGCAGTGCGGTTAGCGCGGAGGAGACCCAGTACTTC. The encoded protein is CASSAVSAEETQYF.